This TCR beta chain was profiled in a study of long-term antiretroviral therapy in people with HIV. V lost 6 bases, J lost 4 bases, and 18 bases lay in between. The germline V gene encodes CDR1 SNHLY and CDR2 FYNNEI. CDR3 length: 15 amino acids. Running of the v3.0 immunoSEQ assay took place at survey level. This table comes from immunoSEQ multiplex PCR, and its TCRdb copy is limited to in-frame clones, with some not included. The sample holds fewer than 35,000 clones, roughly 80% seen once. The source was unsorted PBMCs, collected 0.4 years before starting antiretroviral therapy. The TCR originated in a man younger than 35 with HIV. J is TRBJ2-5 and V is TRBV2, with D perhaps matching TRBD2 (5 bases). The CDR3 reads CASSREMGERETQYF. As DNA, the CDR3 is TGTGCCAGCAGCCGTGAGATGGGAGAGAGAGAGACCCAGTACTTC.